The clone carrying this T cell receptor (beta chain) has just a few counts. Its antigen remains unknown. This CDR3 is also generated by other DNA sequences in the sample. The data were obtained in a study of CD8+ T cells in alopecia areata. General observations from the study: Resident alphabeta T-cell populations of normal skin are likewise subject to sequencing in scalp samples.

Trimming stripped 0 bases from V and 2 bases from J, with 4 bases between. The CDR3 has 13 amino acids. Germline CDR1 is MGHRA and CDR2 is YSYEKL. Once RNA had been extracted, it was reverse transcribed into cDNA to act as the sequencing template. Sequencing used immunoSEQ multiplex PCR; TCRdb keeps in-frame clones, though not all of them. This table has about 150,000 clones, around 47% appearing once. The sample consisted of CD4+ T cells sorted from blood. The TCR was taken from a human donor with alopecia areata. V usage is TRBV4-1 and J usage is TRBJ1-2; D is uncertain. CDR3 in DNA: TGCGCCAGCAGCCAAGACGGCAACTATGGCTACACCTTC. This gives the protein CASSQDGNYGYTF.